The 14 T cell receptor beta chains below all came from one sample that was sequenced in a study of CDR3 diversity in severe acne. TCRdb itself ran the PCR reads through MiXCR, one entry per CDR3 protein. The sample lists approximately 80,000 distinct CDR3 sequences; 51% were seen once. Source material: blood. The receptors were sampled from a male donor in good health, without acne.

The rearrangement joins TRBV24-1 to TRBJ2-1; TRBD2 matches 13 bases. Germline V gene sequence: CDR1 KGHDR, CDR2 SFDVKD. Trimming cost V 4 bases and J 7 bases; bases outside gene matches: 3. This CDR3 spans 15 amino acids. CDR3 sequence reads: CATSEGLAGKNEQFF. The CDR3 nucleotides read TGTGCCACCAGTGAGGGACTAGCGGGGAAGAATGAGCAGTTCTTC.

J is TRBJ1-5 and V is TRBV4-1, with 7 nucleotides matching TRBD1. V trimming: 3 bases; J trimming: 2 bases; junction bases outside the gene matches: 4. Germline V CDR1 and CDR2: MGHRA, YSYEKL. CDR3 length equals 15 residues. CDR3 DNA sequence: TGCGCCAGCAGCCAGACAGGGCTTGGCAATCAGCCCCAGCATTTT. This codes for CASSQTGLGNQPQHF.

For this clonotype: Because the CDR3's place on the DNA is in doubt, the DNA is left out and the CDR3 is given as listed by TCRdb. V gene TRBV7-9 combines with J gene TRBJ2-2; TRBD1, the table's D call, was not compared with the DNA. Looked up from germline, CDR1 is SEHNR and CDR2 is FQNEAQ (reference sequence). The CDR3 is made up of 21 amino acids, end residues included. CDR3 amino acids: CASSLEGQGLWLHLRFGELFF.

This clonotype was picked up many times. This chain links TRBV6-7 with TRBJ1-1; possible D gene TRBD1, 6 bases. TRBV6-7 is placed among ORFs of uncertain function. V was pared by 4 bases and J by 2 bases, with 14 bases between. CDR3 length: 15 amino acids. For the CDR3, the DNA is TGTGCCAGCAGTTGGGCAGGGGCGATCAACACTGAAGCTTTCTTT. It translates to CASSWAGAINTEAFF.

This clonotype was picked up a small number of times. The chain links TRBV7-3 to TRBJ1-3; D unresolved. Germline values: CDR1 SGHTA, CDR2 FQGTGA. Trimming removed 5 bases from V and 1 base from J, with 12 bases in between. This CDR3 has 15 amino acids. The CDR3 DNA sequence: TGTGCCAGCAGCCTTGATTGGGTATCTGGAAACACCATATATTTT. Its translation is CASSLDWVSGNTIYF.

This sequence joins TRBV29-1 and TRBJ2-2; 8 bases fit TRBD1. CDR1 SQVTM and CDR2 ANQGSEA come from the germline V gene. V lost 6 bases, J lost 2 bases, and 8 bases stayed unmatched. CDR3 length: 15 amino acids. The CDR3 bases are TGCAGCGTCCGCCGACAGGGGACAAACACCGGGGAGCTGTTTTTT. Translation: CSVRRQGTNTGELFF.

This chain uses TRBV29-1 with TRBJ2-2, with D perhaps matching TRBD2 (5 bases). The CDR3 is 12 amino acids. Germline V CDR1 and CDR2: SQVTM, ANQGSEA. The V end lost 6 bases, the J end lost 6 bases, and 11 bases lay between the germline ends. The CDR3 sequence is CSVDGGPGELFF. CDR3 DNA sequence: TGCAGCGTAGATGGCGGGCCCGGGGAGCTGTTTTTT.

This clonotype was picked up many times. This chain uses TRBV25-1 with TRBJ1-4; possible D gene TRBD1, 5 bases. This CDR3 has 13 amino acids. Germline V gene data show CDR1 as MGHDK and CDR2 as SYGVNS. The ends were cut back, 3 bases at V and 14 bases at J, with 16 bases in the middle. Here the CDR3 DNA reads TGTGCCAGCAGTGAGCGATGGACACCGTGGCTGTTTTTT. Its translation is CASSERWTPWLFF.

Worth noting for this clonotype: Mismatch with germline at one junction end may stem from a read error. This chain links TRBV20-1 with TRBJ2-7; possible D gene TRBD2, 6 bases. The germline V gene has CDR1 DFQATT and CDR2 SNEGSKA (reference sequence). This CDR3 is 15 amino acids long. CDR3 DNA sequence: TGCAGTGCTAGGGGCCGACGAACTAGCTCCTACGGGCAGTACTTC. This codes for CSARGRRTSSYGQYF.

The V and J genes are TRBV19 and TRBJ2-3; 10 bases are shared with TRBD2. The CDR3 is made up of 15 amino acids. Trimming took 3 bases from V and 2 from J; bases not matched to a gene: 2. Germline loops: CDR1 LNHDA, CDR2 SQIVND (reference sequence). CDR3 region: CASSMGLASTDTQYF. In DNA, the CDR3 is TGTGCCAGTAGTATGGGACTAGCGTCCACAGATACGCAGTATTTT. The entire variable domain, with the rest obtained from reference TRBV19 and TRBJ2-3, is as follows: DGGITQSPKYLFRKEGQNVTLSCEQNLNHDAMYWYRQDPGQGLRLIYYSQIVNDFQKGDIAEGYSVSREKKESFPLTVTSAQKNPTAFYLCASSMGLASTDTQYFGPGTRLTVL.

This chain uses TRBV9 with TRBJ1-2; no definite D call. V shed 4 bases and J shed 1 base, with 5 bases lying between them. Germline V lookup: CDR1 SGDLS, CDR2 YYNGEE. The CDR3 has 12 amino acids. CDR3 bases: TGTGCCAGCAGCCCAGATAACTATGGCTACACCTTC. Its translation is CASSPDNYGYTF.

The rearrangement links TRBV9 to TRBJ2-7; D may be TRBD2 (5 bases). The V end was cut by 4 bases, the J end by 6 bases, with 17 bases between. The V gene's germline CDR1 is SGDLS and CDR2 YYNGEE. This CDR3 comprises 14 residues. CDR3 nucleotides: TGTGCCAGCAGCCAAGAGATGAATAGCGCCGAGCAGTACTTC. It codes for CASSQEMNSAEQYF. The full variable domain, its missing parts supplied by reference TRBV9 and TRBJ2-7, is DSGVTQTPKHLITATGQRVTLRCSPRSGDLSVYWYQQSLDQGLQFLIQYYNGEERAKGNILERFSAQQFPDLHSELNLSSLELGDSALYFCASSQEMNSAEQYFGPGTRLTVT.

This rearrangement joins TRBV20-1 to TRBJ1-6, with 8 nucleotides matching TRBD1. The germline V gene has CDR1 DFQATT and CDR2 SNEGSKA (reference sequence). V shed 0 bases and J 11 bases; nucleotides not matched to a gene: 12. The CDR3 is 16 amino acids. CDR3 DNA sequence: TGCAGTGCTAGAGATGCCGCAGGGGGCCACAATCCACCCCTCCACTTT. Encoded protein: CSARDAAGGHNPPLHF.

In this sample, this clonotype turned up many times. The chain employs TRBV19 and TRBJ1-1, with D unclear. V shed 1 base and J shed 5 bases, with 8 bases lying between them. The germline V gene encodes CDR1 LNHDA and CDR2 SQIVND (reference sequence). There are 13 residues in the CDR3. The CDR3, as DNA: TGTGCCAGTAGTATAGGAGCGGGGACTGAAGCTTTCTTT. Protein: CASSIGAGTEAFF.